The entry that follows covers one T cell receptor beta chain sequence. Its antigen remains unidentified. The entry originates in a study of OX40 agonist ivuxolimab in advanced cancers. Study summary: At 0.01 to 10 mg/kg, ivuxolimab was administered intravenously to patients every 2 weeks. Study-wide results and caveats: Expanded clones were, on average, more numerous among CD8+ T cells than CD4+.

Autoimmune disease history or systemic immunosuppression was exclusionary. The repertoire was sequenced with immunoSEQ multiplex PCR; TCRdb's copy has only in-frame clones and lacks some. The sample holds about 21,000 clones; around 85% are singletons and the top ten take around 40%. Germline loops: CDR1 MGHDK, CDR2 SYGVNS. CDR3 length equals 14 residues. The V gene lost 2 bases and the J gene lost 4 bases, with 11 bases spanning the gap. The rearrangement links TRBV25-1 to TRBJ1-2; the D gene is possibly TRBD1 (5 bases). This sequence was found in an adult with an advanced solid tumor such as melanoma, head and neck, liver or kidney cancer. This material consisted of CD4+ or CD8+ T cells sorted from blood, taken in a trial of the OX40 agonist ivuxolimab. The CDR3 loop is CASSEVQEIYGYTF. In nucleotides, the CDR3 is TGTGCCAGCAGTGAAGTACAGGAGATCTATGGCTACACCTTC.